Here is one T cell receptor beta chain with its context. Its antigen is not identified. TCRdb's table, derived via immunoSEQ multiplex PCR, lists solely in-frame clones and lacks some. Here the sample spans 100,000 or so clones, under 95% being singletons. Trimming stripped 3 bases from V and 0 bases from J, with 9 bases between. There are 14 residues in the CDR3. The germline V gene has CDR1 LNHDA and CDR2 SQIVND (reference sequence). The data originate from a study of graft-versus-host responses after intestinal transplantation. Study conclusions and caveats: GvH clonotypes were identified within recipient marrow, with a subset emerging first in ileum or blood.

The source material was unstimulated CD8+ T cells sorted from spleen or lymph node cells, sampled before intestinal transplant. The J gene is TRBJ2-7, the V gene TRBV19; D is unresolved. The receptor's source is a human donor who received an intestinal transplant. Here the CDR3 reads CASSMHHSSYEQYF. The CDR3 coding sequence is TGTGCCAGTAGTATGCATCACTCCTCCTACGAGCAGTACTTC.